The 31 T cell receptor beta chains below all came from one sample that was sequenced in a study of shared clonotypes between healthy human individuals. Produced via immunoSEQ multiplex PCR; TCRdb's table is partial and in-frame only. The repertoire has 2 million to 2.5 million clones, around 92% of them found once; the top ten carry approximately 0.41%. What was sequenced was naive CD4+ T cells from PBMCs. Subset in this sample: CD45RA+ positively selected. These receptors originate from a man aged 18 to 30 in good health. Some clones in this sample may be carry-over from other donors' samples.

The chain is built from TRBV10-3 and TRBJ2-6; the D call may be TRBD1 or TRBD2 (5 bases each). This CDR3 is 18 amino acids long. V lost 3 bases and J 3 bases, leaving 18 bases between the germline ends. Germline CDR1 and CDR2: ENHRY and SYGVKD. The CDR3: CAISDRDAGPYGANVLTF. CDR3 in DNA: TGTGCCATCAGTGATCGGGACGCGGGTCCGTATGGGGCCAACGTCCTGACTTTC.

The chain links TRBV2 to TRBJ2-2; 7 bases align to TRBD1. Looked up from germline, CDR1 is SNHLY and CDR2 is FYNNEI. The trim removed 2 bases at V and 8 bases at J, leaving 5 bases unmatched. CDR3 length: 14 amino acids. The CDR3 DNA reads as TGTGCCAGCAGTGAATTGGGACAGCGGGGGGAGCTGTTTTTT. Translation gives CASSELGQRGELFF.

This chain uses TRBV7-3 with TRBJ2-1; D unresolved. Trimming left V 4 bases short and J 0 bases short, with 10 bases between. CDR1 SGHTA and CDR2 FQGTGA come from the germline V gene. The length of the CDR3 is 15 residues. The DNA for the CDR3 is TGTGCCAGCAGCTCTGGACGGAGCTCCTACAATGAGCAGTTCTTC. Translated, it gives CASSSGRSSYNEQFF.

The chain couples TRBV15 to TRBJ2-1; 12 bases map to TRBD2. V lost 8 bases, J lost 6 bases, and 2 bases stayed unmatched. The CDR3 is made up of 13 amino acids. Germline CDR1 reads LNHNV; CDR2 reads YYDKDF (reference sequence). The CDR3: CATASGRANEQFF. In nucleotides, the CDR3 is TGTGCCACCGCTAGCGGGAGGGCCAATGAGCAGTTCTTC.

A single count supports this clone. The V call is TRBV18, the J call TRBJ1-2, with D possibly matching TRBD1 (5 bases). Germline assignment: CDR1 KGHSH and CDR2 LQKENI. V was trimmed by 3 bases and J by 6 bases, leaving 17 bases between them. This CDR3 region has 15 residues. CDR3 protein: CASSPGTSAEDGYTF. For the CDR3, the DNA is TGTGCCAGCTCACCCGGGACTTCTGCGGAGGATGGCTACACCTTC.

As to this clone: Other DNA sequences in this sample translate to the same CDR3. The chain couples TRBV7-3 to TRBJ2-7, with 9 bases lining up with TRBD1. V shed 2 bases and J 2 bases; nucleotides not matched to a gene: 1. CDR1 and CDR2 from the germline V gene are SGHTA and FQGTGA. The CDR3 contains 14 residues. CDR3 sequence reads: CASSLGTGPYEQYF. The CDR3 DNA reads TGTGCCAGCAGCTTAGGGACAGGGCCCTACGAGCAGTACTTC.

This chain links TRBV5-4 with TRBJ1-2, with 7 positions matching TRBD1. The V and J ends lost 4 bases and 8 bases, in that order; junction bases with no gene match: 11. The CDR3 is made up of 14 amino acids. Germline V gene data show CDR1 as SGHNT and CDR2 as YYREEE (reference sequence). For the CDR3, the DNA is TGTGCCAGCAGCCCCGGTCGACAGGGCGACGGCTACACCTTC. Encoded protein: CASSPGRQGDGYTF.

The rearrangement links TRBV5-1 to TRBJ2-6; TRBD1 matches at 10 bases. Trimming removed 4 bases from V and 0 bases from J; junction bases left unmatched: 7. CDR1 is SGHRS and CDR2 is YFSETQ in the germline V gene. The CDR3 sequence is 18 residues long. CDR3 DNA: TGCGCCAGCAGCACCGGACAGGGGGGAAGCTCTGGGGCCAACGTCCTGACTTTC. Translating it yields CASSTGQGGSSGANVLTF.

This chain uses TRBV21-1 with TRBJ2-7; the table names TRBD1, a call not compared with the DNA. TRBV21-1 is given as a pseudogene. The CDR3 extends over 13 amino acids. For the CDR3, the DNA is TGTGCCAGCAGCGACAGGGGATCCTACGAGCAGTACTTC. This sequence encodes CASSDRGSYEQYF.

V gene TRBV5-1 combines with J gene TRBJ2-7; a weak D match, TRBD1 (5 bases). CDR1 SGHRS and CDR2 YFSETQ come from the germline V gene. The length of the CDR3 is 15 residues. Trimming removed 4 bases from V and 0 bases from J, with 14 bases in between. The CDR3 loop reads CASSAGQGFSYEQYF. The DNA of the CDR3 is TGCGCCAGCAGCGCCGGCCAGGGTTTCTCCTACGAGCAGTACTTC.

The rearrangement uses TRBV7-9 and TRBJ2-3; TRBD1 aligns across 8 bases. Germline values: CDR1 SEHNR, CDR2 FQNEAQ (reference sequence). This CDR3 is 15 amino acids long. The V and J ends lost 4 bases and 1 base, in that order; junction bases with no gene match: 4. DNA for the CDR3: TGTGCCAGCAGCTGGGGGACAGGCGGCACAGATACGCAGTATTTT. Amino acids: CASSWGTGGTDTQYF. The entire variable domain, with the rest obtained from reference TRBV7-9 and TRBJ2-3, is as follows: DTGVSQNPRHKITKRGQNVTFRCDPISEHNRLYWYRQTLGQGPEFLTYFQNEAQLEKSRLLSDRFSAERPKGSFSTLEIQRTEQGDSAMYLCASSWGTGGTDTQYFGPGTRLTVL.

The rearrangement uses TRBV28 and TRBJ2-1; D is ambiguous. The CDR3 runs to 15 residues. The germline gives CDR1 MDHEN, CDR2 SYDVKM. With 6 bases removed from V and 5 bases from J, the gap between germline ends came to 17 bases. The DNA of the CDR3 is TGTGCCAGCAGAGTATTGGGGTACTGGGACAATGAGCAGTTCTTC. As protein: CASRVLGYWDNEQFF.

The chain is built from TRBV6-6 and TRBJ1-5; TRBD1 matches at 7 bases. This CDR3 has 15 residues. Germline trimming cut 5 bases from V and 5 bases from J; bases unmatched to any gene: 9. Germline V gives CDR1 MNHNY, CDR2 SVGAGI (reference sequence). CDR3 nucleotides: TGTGCCAGCAGTATAGGGTCAGGGGGTGATCAGCCCCAGCATTTT. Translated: CASSIGSGGDQPQHF.

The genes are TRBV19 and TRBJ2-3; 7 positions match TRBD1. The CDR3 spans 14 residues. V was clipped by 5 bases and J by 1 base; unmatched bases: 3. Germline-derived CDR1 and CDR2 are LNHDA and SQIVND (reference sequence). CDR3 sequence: CASSLQGGTDTQYF. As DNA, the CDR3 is TGTGCCAGTAGTCTCCAGGGGGGCACAGATACGCAGTATTTT.

CDR3 residues: CASSQDLPNIQYF. In DNA form, the CDR3 reads TGCGCCAGCAGCCAAGATCTCCCAAACATTCAGTACTTC. The rearrangement links TRBV4-3 to TRBJ2-4, with D unclear. The CDR3 sequence is 13 residues long. V lost 0 bases and J 6 bases, leaving 6 bases between the germline ends. Germline CDR1 LGHNA, CDR2 YSLEER.

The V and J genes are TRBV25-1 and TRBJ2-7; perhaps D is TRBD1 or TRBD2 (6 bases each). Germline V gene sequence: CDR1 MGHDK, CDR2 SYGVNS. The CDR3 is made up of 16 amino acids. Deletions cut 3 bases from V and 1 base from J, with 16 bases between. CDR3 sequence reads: CASSDRGRDGSYEQYF. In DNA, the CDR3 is TGTGCCAGCAGTGACCGGGGGCGGGACGGGTCCTACGAGCAGTACTTC.

CDR3 nucleotides: TGTGCCAGCAGCTGGACAGGGGCCAACTATGGCTACACCTTC. Translating it yields CASSWTGANYGYTF. The chain carries TRBV7-8 and TRBJ1-2, with TRBD1 matching over 9 bases. CDR1 and CDR2 (germline): SGHVS, FQNEAQ. Trimming at V came to 4 bases and at J to 2 bases, leaving 2 bases not matched to a gene. The CDR3 has 14 residues.

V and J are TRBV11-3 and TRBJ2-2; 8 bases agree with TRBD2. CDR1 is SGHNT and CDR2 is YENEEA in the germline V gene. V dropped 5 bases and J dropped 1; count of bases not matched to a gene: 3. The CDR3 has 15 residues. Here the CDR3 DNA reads TGTGCCAGCAGCCCCGGGACTAGGAACACCGGGGAGCTGTTTTTT. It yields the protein CASSPGTRNTGELFF.

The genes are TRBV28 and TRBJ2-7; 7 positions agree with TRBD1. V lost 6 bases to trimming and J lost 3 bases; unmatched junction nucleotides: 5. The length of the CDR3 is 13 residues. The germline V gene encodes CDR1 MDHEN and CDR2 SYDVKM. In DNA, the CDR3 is TGTGCCAGCAGACCGGGACAGTACTACGAGCAGTACTTC. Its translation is CASRPGQYYEQYF.

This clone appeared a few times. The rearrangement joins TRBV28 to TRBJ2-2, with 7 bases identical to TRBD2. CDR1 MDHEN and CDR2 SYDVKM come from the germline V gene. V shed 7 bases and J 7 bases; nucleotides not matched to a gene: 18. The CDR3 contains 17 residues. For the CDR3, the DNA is TGTGCCAGCATTCGGGGAGGGGCCGGCGGTAGGAACGGGGAGCTGTTTTTT. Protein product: CASIRGGAGGRNGELFF.

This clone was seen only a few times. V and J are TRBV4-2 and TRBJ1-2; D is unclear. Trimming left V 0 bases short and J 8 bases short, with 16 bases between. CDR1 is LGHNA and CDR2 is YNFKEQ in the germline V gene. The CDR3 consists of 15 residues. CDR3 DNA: TGTGCCAGCAGCCAAGATTTTAGGGCCCCAAGGGGCTACACCTTC. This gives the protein CASSQDFRAPRGYTF.

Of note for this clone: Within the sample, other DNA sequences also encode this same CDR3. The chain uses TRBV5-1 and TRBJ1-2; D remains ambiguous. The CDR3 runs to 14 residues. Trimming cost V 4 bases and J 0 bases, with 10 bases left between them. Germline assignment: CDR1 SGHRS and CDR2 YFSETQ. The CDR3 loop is CASSPDRANYGYTF. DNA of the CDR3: TGCGCCAGCAGCCCGGACCGAGCTAACTATGGCTACACCTTC.

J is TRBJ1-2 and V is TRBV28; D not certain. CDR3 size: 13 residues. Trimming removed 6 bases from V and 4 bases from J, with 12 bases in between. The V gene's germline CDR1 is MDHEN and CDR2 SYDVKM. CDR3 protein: CASSPQRVYGYTF. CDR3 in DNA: TGTGCCAGCAGCCCACAACGGGTCTATGGCTACACCTTC.

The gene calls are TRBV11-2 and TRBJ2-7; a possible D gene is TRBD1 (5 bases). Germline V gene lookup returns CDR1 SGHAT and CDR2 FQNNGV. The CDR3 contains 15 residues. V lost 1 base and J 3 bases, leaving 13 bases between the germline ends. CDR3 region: CASSLGIVQGYEQYF. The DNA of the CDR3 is TGTGCCAGCAGCTTAGGGATTGTGCAGGGCTACGAGCAGTACTTC.

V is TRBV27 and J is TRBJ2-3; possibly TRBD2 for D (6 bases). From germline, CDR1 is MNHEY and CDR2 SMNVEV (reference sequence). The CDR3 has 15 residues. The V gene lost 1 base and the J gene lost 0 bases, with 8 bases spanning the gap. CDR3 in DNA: TGTGCCAGCAGTTTATTGCTAGCGAGCACAGATACGCAGTATTTT. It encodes CASSLLLASTDTQYF.

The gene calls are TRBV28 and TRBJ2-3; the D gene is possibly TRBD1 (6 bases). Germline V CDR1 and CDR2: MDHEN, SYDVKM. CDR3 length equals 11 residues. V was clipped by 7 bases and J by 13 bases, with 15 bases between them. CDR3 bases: TGTGCCAGCAACCGAGGGGACATCAAGTATTTT. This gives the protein CASNRGDIKYF.

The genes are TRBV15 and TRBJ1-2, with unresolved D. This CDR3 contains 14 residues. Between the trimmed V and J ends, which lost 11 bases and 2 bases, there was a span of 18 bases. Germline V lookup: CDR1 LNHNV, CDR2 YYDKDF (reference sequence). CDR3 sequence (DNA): TGTGCCCAATACCCGTGGTGCCGCAACTATGGCTACACCTTC. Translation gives CAQYPWCRNYGYTF.

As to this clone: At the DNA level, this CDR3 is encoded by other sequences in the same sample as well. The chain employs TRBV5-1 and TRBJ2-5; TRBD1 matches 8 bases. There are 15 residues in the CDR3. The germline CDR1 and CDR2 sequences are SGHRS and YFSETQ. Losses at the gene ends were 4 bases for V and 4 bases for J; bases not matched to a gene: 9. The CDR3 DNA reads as TGCGCCAGCAGCCTTACAGGGGGGTCCCGAGAGACCCAGTACTTC. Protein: CASSLTGGSRETQYF.

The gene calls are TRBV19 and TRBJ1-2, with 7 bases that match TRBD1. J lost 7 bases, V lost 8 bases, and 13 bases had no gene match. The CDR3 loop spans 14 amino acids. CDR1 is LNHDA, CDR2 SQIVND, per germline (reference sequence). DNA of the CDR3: TGTGCCAGTGGGGACGGACAGGTTTTCCGTGGCTACACCTTC. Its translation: CASGDGQVFRGYTF.

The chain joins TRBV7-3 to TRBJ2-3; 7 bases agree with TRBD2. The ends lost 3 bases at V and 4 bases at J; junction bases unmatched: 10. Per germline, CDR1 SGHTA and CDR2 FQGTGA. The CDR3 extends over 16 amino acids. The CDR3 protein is CASSFPGGSSPDTQYF. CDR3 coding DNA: TGTGCCAGCAGCTTCCCGGGCGGGAGTTCCCCAGATACGCAGTATTTT.

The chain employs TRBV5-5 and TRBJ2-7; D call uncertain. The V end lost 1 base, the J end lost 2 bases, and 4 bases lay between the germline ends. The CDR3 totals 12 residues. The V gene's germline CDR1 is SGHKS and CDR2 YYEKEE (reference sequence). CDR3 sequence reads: CASSLRPYEQYF. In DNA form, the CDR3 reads TGTGCCAGCAGCTTGCGGCCCTACGAGCAGTACTTC.